This is a list of T cell receptor beta chains from one sample in a study of blood T cell repertoires in COVID-19. The repertoire was sequenced with immunoSEQ multiplex PCR; TCRdb's copy has only in-frame clones and lacks some. The top ten clones hold 19% of a sample with about 40,000 clones, about 85% of them seen once. The sample comprised peripheral blood. The receptors here all came from a man in his fifties in a cohort sampled during active COVID-19. CDR3s include the opening cysteine and the closing phenylalanine or tryptophan. D genes are given only for firm matches. Expanded clones are given a class, and other clones once, few, many or no size at all.

TRBV6-2/TRBV6-3	NA	TRBJ1-2	NA	TGTGCCAGCAGTTCCTACAGGGCAGCTAACTATGGCTACACCTTC	CASSSYRAANYGYTF
TRBV27	TRBD1	TRBJ2-5	NA	TGTGCCAGCAGGGTACAGGGGGCTACAGGGGAGACCCAGTACTTC	CASRVQGATGETQYF
TRBV27	TRBD1	TRBJ2-2	NA	TGTGCCAGCAGTTTATCGATAAGGGACAGGCTCACCGGGGAGCTGTTTTTT	CASSLSIRDRLTGELFF
TRBV9	TRBD2	TRBJ2-1	NA	TGTGCCAGCAGCCCCTGGACTAGCGGGAGCCATGAGCAGTTCTTC	CASSPWTSGSHEQFF
TRBV13	NA	TRBJ1-2	once	TGTGCCAGCAGCTTAGGAGACAGCTATGGCTACACCTTC	CASSLGDSYGYTF
TRBV5-1	TRBD2	TRBJ2-3	NA	TGCGCCAGCGGTCGGGAGCGGGGGCCCTCCACAGATACGCAGTATTTT	CASGRERGPSTDTQYF
TRBV11-2	NA	TRBJ2-4	once	TGTGCCAGCAGCCCCTCCGCCAGTCTAGCCAAAAACATTCAGTACTTC	CASSPSASLAKNIQYF
TRBV5-4	NA	TRBJ2-1	NA	TGTGCCAGCAGCTTGGTCGGTACCACGCCGGATGAGCAGTTCTTC	CASSLVGTTPDEQFF
TRBV5-4	NA	TRBJ2-3	once	TGTGCCAGCAGCGTATTCACAGATACGCAGTATTTT	CASSVFTDTQYF
TRBV27	NA	TRBJ1-2	NA	TGTGCCAGCAGTTTAGAGGGGGATGGGAAGGTGGACGGCTACACCTTC	CASSLEGDGKVDGYTF
TRBV21-1	NA	TRBJ2-1	NA	TGTGCCAGCAGCGTCCGGGACAGGGAGGTCTCCTACAATGAGCAGTTCTTC	CASSVRDREVSYNEQFF